This TCR beta chain was sequenced for a study of shared clonotypes between healthy human individuals. Study conclusions and caveats: The naive CD4 repertoires of a handful of donors were compared, and approximately 5.3% of clonotypes were shared. Limitation of the genetic and exposure-history diversity represented came from the few donors. Estimated richness was generally greater in naive than memory subsets.

Assay used: immunoSEQ multiplex PCR; TCRdb lists only in-frame clones, some missing. The table has about 1.5 million clones, around 97% seen once. For this clone: Its antigen is as yet unknown.

V shed 4 bases, J shed 4 bases, and the junction held 9 bases outside the gene matches. Germline CDR1 is LGHNA and CDR2 is YNFKEQ. The CDR3 has 18 amino acids. The rearrangement joins TRBV4-2 to TRBJ2-3; 15 bases map to TRBD2. The specimen sequenced was naive CD4+ T cells sorted from blood. Subset here: CD45RA+ positively selected. This clonotype was obtained from a man aged 30 to 39 in good health. The CDR3 DNA reads as TGTGCCAGCAGCCCCGGACTAGCGGGAGGGCCCTCAGCAGATACGCAGTATTTT. Translating it yields CASSPGLAGGPSADTQYF.